The source of this T cell receptor (beta chain) is a study of metastatic and nonmetastatic thyroid tumors. Study in general: Repertoire data that came from the blood and tumor or nodule tissue of malignant and benign thyroid patients were compared.

V lost 8 bases, J lost 8 bases, and 18 bases lay in between. This CDR3 is built from 13 residues. Looked up from germline, CDR1 is SGHVS and CDR2 is FQNEAQ. How the authors handled the data: Building a distant-metastasis classifier for papillary thyroid cancer drew on CDR3 differences across clinicopathological groups. TCRdb reanalyzed the PCR reads via MiXCR. The V and J calls come from TCRdb's annotation, not from the publication. The table has under 30,000 clones, 15% to 20% seen once; the top ten hold 5.5% to 7.5%. Until they underwent thyroid surgery, no patient had received any treatment. This clone was counted many times. What it recognizes is unknown. Whole-study results and caveats: Compared with benign nodules, malignant thyroid tumors were reported to have significantly higher TCR beta diversity in both blood and tumor.

This sequence originates from a male donor with papillary thyroid cancer or a benign thyroid nodule (not recorded which). Some clones in this sample may be carry-over from other donors' samples. Sequencing was done on a sample of blood. J is TRBJ1-1 and V is TRBV7-8, with D uncertain. The CDR3 is CASGRTSDSEAFF. In DNA form, the CDR3 reads TGTGCCAGCGGCAGGACCTCCGATTCGGAAGCTTTCTTT.